This paragraph covers one TCR beta chain sequence. Its target is unknown. The data are from a study of cytomegalovirus exposure and HLA in healthy donors. About the research overall: Of all 400 or so donors who were genotyped, 75% to 85% belonged to the Caucasian-associated ancestry cluster. Whole-study findings and limits: In an earlier analysis, most TCR beta V segments were productive about 90% or about 30% of the time.

The V segment lost 4 bases and the J segment 1 base; nucleotides outside the gene matches: 8. CDR1 is MGHRA, CDR2 YSYEKL, per germline. The CDR3 is made up of 16 amino acids. Both 60 Vbeta primers and 13 Jbeta primers went into the PCR. Only in-frame clones appear in the TCRdb table, and some are missing; sequencing was by immunoSEQ multiplex PCR. This sample carries around 35,000 clones, around 70% of them seen once, and the ten largest clones take less than 7%. Healthy individuals who donated bone marrow served as the donors. V and J are TRBV4-1 and TRBJ2-7; 9 nucleotides line up with TRBD1. The receptor's source is a man younger than 40 in good health and CMV-seronegative. The specimen sequenced was PBMCs. Written as DNA, the CDR3 is TGCGCCAGCAGCCGTCAGTTGGGACAGGGTTCCTACGAGCAGTACTTC. This translates into CASSRQLGQGSYEQYF.